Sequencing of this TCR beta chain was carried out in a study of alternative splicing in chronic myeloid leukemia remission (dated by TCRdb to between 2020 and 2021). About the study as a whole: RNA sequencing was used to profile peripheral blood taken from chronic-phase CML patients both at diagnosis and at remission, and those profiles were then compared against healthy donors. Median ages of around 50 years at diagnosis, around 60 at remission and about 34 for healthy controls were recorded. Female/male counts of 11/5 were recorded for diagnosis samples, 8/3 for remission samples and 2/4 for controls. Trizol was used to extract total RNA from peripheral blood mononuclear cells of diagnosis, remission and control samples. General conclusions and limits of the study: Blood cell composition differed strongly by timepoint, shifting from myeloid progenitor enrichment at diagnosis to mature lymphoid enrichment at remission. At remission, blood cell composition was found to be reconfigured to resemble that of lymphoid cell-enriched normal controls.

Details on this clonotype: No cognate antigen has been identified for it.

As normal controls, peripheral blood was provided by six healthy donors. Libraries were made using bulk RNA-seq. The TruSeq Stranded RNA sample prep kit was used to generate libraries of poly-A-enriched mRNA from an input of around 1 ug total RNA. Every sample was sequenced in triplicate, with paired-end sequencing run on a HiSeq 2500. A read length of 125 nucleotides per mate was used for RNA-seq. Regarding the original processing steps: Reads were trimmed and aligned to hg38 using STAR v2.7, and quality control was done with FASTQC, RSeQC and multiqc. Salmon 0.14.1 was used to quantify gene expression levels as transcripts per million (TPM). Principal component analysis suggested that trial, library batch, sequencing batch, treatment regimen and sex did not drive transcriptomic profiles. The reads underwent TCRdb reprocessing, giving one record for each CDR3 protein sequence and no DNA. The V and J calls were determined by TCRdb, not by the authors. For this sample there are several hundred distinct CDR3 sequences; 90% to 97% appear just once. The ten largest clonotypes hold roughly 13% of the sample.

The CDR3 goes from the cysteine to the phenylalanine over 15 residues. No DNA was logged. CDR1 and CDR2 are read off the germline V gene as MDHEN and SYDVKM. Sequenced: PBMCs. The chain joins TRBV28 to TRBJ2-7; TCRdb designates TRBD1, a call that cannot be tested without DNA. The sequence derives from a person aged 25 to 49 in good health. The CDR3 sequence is CASSLTGTVPYEQYF.